The clone carrying this T cell receptor beta chain came up many times. With 8 bases removed from V and 2 bases from J, the gap between germline ends came to 15 bases. Germline CDR1 SEHNR, CDR2 FQNEAQ (reference sequence). This CDR3 comprises 14 residues. In the PCR, 60 Vbeta and 13 Jbeta primers were used. Sequencing was performed with immunoSEQ multiplex PCR; in TCRdb, only in-frame clones are kept and a portion is missing. The repertoire holds around 100,000 clones, approximately 71% seen once, with 15% to 20% in the top ten. These data originate in a study of cytomegalovirus exposure and HLA in healthy donors.

Sequencing was performed on PBMCs. The source of this sequence is a woman between 18 and 29 years old in good health and CMV-seropositive. The chain joins TRBV7-9 to TRBJ1-2, with D possibly TRBD1 on 6 matching bases. This CDR3 reads CASVGPTGNYGYTF. For the CDR3, the DNA is TGTGCCAGCGTGGGCCCGACAGGCAACTATGGCTACACCTTC.